This T cell receptor beta chain was identified during a study of OX40 agonist ivuxolimab in advanced cancers. Turning to the study itself: One hepatocellular carcinoma and a couple of cutaneous melanoma patients partially responded. Study-level findings and limits: It was not determined which antigens were specifically recognized by the peripheral T cells that had undergone clonal expansion.

Profiling relied on immunoSEQ multiplex PCR, and the TCRdb table lists in-frame clones only, not all of them. The table includes about 64,000 clones, 91% detected once. For this clone: Its matching antigen is unknown.

The TCR was taken from an adult with an advanced solid tumor such as melanoma, head and neck, liver or kidney cancer. Material: CD4+ or CD8+ T cells sorted from blood, obtained in a trial of the OX40 agonist ivuxolimab.

The DNA for the CDR3 is TGTGCCAGTAGCGGGACTAGCGGGGAGGTTATTGAGCAGTTCTTC. Residues: CASSGTSGEVIEQFF. The genes are TRBV19 and TRBJ2-1, with TRBD2 identical over 13 bases. From germline, CDR1 is LNHDA and CDR2 SQIVND (reference sequence). The length of the CDR3 is 15 residues. V lost 6 bases and J lost 9; bases outside the gene matches: 8.